This passage covers 14 T cell receptor beta chains from one sample sequenced in a study of blood T cell repertoires in COVID-19. Here immunoSEQ multiplex PCR was the method, and the copy in TCRdb shows in-frame clones only, minus some. The profile shows 150,000 to 200,000 clones, about 85% of them singletons. The material sequenced was peripheral blood. The receptors here all came from a man in his 60s with active or convalescent COVID-19.

The chain carries TRBV4-1 and TRBJ1-5; D not certain. Per germline, CDR1 MGHRA and CDR2 YSYEKL. Trimming left V 0 bases short and J 7 bases short, with 10 bases between. This CDR3 is 14 amino acids long. The CDR3 spells CASSQEQTLQPQHF. The CDR3 DNA sequence: TGCGCCAGCAGCCAAGAACAAACGCTCCAGCCCCAGCATTTT.

The chain has TRBV7-2 and TRBJ2-1; D is perhaps TRBD1 (6 bases). Germline CDR1 and CDR2: SGHTA and FQGNSA. CDR3 size: 13 residues. The ends were cut back, 3 bases at V and 10 bases at J, with 13 bases in the middle. The CDR3 spells CASSLWGPSEQFF. The CDR3 bases are TGTGCCAGCAGCTTGTGGGGGCCCTCGGAGCAGTTCTTC. Complete variable domain (other parts from reference TRBV7-2 and TRBJ2-1): GAGVSQSPSNKVTEKGKDVELRCDPISGHTALYWYRQSLGQGLEFLIYFQGNSAPDKSGLPSDRFSAERTGGSVSTLTIQRTQQEDSAVYLCASSLWGPSEQFFGPGTRLTVL.

This clone was picked up one time. The chain is built from TRBV7-6 and TRBJ2-2; TRBD1 might be the D (6 bases). This CDR3 spans 17 amino acids. The V end was cut by 5 bases, the J end by 5 bases, with 21 bases between. Germline lookup yields CDR1 SGHVS and CDR2 FNYEAQ. Here the CDR3 DNA reads TGTGCCAGCAGCCTACTCAGTGGGACACTTAAAACCGGGGAGCTGTTTTTT. It translates to CASSLLSGTLKTGELFF.

A few counts support this clone. This chain joins TRBV6-5 and TRBJ1-1, with TRBD1 matching 9 bases. J was trimmed by 3 bases and V by 9 bases; bases with no gene match: 11. CDR1 is MNHEY and CDR2 is SVGAGI in the germline V gene. This CDR3 has 15 amino acids. The CDR3 loop is CASRQQGARDTEAFF. In DNA form, the CDR3 reads TGTGCCAGTCGCCAACAGGGGGCGCGGGACACTGAAGCTTTCTTT.

This clone has more than one count but fewer than ten. The chain links TRBV15 to TRBJ1-2, with 9 positions matching TRBD1. Germline trimming cut 5 bases from V and 2 bases from J; bases unmatched to any gene: 9. Germline V gene data show CDR1 as LNHNV and CDR2 as YYDKDF (reference sequence). CDR3 length equals 16 residues. The CDR3 is CATSGGGTGTNYGYTF. The DNA of the CDR3 is TGTGCCACCAGCGGGGGGGGGACAGGGACCAACTATGGCTACACCTTC.

CDR3 sequence reads: CASRTSGGEIETQYF. DNA of the CDR3: TGTGCCAGCAGGACTAGCGGGGGAGAAATAGAGACCCAGTACTTC. The V call is TRBV7-9, the J call TRBJ2-5; 12 bases agree with TRBD2. Looked up from germline, CDR1 is SEHNR and CDR2 is FQNEAQ (reference sequence). This CDR3 spans 15 amino acids. Trimming cost V 6 bases and J 4 bases; bases outside gene matches: 6. The variable domain in full, with the rest retrieved from reference TRBV7-9 and TRBJ2-5, is DTGVSQNPRHKITKRGQNVTFRCDPISEHNRLYWYRQTLGQGPEFLTYFQNEAQLEKSRLLSDRFSAERPKGSFSTLEIQRTEQGDSAMYLCASRTSGGEIETQYFGPGTRLLVL.

The rearrangement uses TRBV10-1 and TRBJ2-2; 7 bases map to TRBD1. The CDR3 runs to 14 residues. Trimming removed 6 bases from V and 0 bases from J; junction bases left unmatched: 1. Germline assignment: CDR1 WNHNN and CDR2 SYGVQD (reference sequence). CDR3 DNA sequence: TGCGCCAGCAGAGGGACAGCGAACACCGGGGAGCTGTTTTTT. This gives the protein CASRGTANTGELFF.

V is TRBV23-1 and J is TRBJ1-5, with TRBD1 as a possible D gene (5 bases). TRBV23-1 is an open reading frame whose function is uncertain. V lost 2 bases to trimming and J lost 0 bases, with 14 bases between them. The length of the CDR3 is 17 residues. The CDR3 nucleotides read TGCGCCAGCAGTCAAGGCAGGGAAGCGTATAGCAATCAGCCCCAGCATTTT. Its protein is CASSQGREAYSNQPQHF.

The chain links TRBV9 to TRBJ2-7; D gene ambiguous. The CDR3 length is 14 residues. Germline V gene data show CDR1 as SGDLS and CDR2 as YYNGEE. Between the trimmed V and J ends, which lost 0 bases and 2 bases, there was a span of 9 bases. The CDR3 region is CASSVGPSTYEQYF. CDR3 coding DNA: TGTGCCAGCAGCGTAGGCCCCAGTACCTACGAGCAGTACTTC.

This chain links TRBV10-2 with TRBJ2-5, with 12 positions matching TRBD2. The germline V gene encodes CDR1 WSHSY and CDR2 SAAADI. CDR3 length: 16 amino acids. V was clipped by 4 bases and J by 2 bases; unmatched bases: 5. This CDR3 is CASSATSGGSQETQYF. For the CDR3, the DNA is TGCGCCAGCAGTGCAACTAGCGGGGGGTCACAAGAGACCCAGTACTTC.

This chain connects TRBV7-9 to TRBJ1-2, with 8 bases lining up with TRBD1. Germline V gene lookup returns CDR1 SEHNR and CDR2 FQNEAQ (reference sequence). The CDR3 is made up of 15 amino acids. Trimming took 4 bases from V and 4 from J; bases not matched to a gene: 8. For the CDR3, the DNA is TGTGCCAGCAGCTCTCAGACAGGGGACCCCTATGGCTACACCTTC. Translation: CASSSQTGDPYGYTF.

This clone has only one observation. The chain is built from TRBV10-3 and TRBJ2-3, with D possibly matching TRBD1 (6 bases). V shed 2 bases and J shed 1 base, with 10 bases lying between them. Germline V gives CDR1 ENHRY, CDR2 SYGVKD. This CDR3 contains 15 residues. CDR3 bases: TGTGCCATCAGTGAGGGCAGGGGCGGCACAGATACGCAGTATTTT. This codes for CAISEGRGGTDTQYF.

The chain uses TRBV2 and TRBJ1-1, with D possibly TRBD1 on 5 matching bases. This CDR3 has 14 amino acids. Trimming removed 3 bases from V and 0 bases from J, with 8 bases in between. Germline assignment: CDR1 SNHLY and CDR2 FYNNEI. CDR3 residues: CASSEETVNTEAFF. The DNA for the CDR3 is TGTGCCAGCAGTGAGGAGACAGTGAACACTGAAGCTTTCTTT.

The V call is TRBV12-3 or TRBV12-4, the J call TRBJ1-2; TRBD1 aligns across 11 bases. The CDR3 contains 13 residues. The V and J ends lost 10 bases and 6 bases, in that order; junction bases with no gene match: 7. The CDR3 DNA follows: TGTGCCATCCCGGACAGGGGGCGTAATGGCTACACCTTC. Its protein product is CAIPDRGRNGYTF.